This is a list of T cell receptor beta chains from one sample in a study of blood T cell repertoires in COVID-19. Generated by immunoSEQ multiplex PCR, the TCRdb table keeps only in-frame clones and is missing some. This sample yields 300,000 to 450,000 clones, of which approximately 92% are seen a single time; around 1% belongs to the top ten. The sample was PBMCs or T cells enriched from blood (not recorded which). Source of these receptors: a man aged 18 to 29 who had recovered from COVID-19. The CDR3 runs from the conserved cysteine through the conserved F or W. Each record gives: J gene, V gene, CDR3 length, CDR3 protein.

j_call: TRBJ2-2
v_call: TRBV9
cdr3_length: 14
cdr3_aa: CASNTGTSTGELFF

j_call: TRBJ1-1
v_call: TRBV19
cdr3_length: 14
cdr3_aa: CASSIQGGRATAFF

j_call: TRBJ2-7
v_call: TRBV5-8
cdr3_length: 14
cdr3_aa: CASSLGDRQYEQYF

j_call: TRBJ1-3
v_call: TRBV2
cdr3_length: 16
cdr3_aa: CASSPTLLRAGNTIYF

j_call: TRBJ2-7
v_call: TRBV4-1
cdr3_length: 15
cdr3_aa: CASSQAASGVYEQYF

j_call: TRBJ1-5
v_call: TRBV10-3
cdr3_length: 14
cdr3_aa: CAISDTASNQPQHF

j_call: TRBJ2-1
v_call: TRBV5-1
cdr3_length: 15
cdr3_aa: CASREGQTSYNEQFF

j_call: TRBJ1-5
v_call: TRBV7-9
cdr3_length: 16
cdr3_aa: CASSLVGRASNQPQHF

j_call: TRBJ1-5
v_call: TRBV3-1/TRBV3-2
cdr3_length: 14
cdr3_aa: CASSPGTGNQPQHF

j_call: TRBJ2-7
v_call: TRBV7-8
cdr3_length: 15
cdr3_aa: CASSLELVRGGEQYF

j_call: TRBJ1-4
v_call: TRBV7-9
cdr3_length: 16
cdr3_aa: CASSSPGQGFSEKLFF